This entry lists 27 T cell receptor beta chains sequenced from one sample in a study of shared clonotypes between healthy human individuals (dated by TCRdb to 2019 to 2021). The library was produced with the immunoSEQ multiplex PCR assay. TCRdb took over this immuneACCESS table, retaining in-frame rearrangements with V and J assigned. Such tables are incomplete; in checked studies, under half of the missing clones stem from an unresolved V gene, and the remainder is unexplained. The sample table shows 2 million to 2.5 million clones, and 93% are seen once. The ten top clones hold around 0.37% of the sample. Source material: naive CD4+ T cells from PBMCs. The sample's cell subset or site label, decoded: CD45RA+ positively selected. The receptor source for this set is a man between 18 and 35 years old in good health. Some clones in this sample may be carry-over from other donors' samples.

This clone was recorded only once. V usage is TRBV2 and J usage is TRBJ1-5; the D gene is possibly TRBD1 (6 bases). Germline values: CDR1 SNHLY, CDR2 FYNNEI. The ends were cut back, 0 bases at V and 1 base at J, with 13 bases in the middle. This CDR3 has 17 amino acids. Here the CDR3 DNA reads TGTGCCAGCAGTGAAGCGCAAACAGGGTCAAGCAATCAGCCCCAGCATTTT. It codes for CASSEAQTGSSNQPQHF. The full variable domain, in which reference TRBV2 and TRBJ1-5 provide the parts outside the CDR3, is EPEVTQTPSHQVTQMGQEVILRCVPISNHLYFYWYRQILGQKVEFLVSFYNNEISEKSEIFDDQFSVERPDGSNFTLKIRSTKLEDSAMYFCASSEAQTGSSNQPQHFGDGTRLSIL.

CDR3 sequence: CAWRLRDGYGYTF. The DNA for the CDR3 is TGTGCCTGGAGGCTCAGGGACGGCTATGGCTACACCTTC. This chain uses TRBV30 with TRBJ1-2; maybe TRBD1 (5 bases). The CDR3 is 13 residues long. CDR1 and CDR2 from the germline V gene are GTSNPN and SVGIG (reference sequence). Trimming took off 3 bases at V and 4 bases at J, with 12 bases between the two ends.

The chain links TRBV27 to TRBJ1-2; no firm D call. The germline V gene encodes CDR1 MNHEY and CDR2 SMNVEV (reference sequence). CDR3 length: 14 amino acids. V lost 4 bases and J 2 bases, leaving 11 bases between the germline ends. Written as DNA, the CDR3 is TGTGCCAGCAGTTCTGGACCAATGAACTATGGCTACACCTTC. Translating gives CASSSGPMNYGYTF.

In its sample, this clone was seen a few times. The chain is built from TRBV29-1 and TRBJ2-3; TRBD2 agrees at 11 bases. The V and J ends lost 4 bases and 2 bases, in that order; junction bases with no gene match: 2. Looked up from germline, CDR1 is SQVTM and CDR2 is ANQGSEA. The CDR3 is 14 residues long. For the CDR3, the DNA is TGCAGCGTTGGGACTAGCGGGTTCACAGATACGCAGTATTTT. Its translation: CSVGTSGFTDTQYF.

The CDR3 loop reads CASSLNSYQPQHF. The CDR3 coding sequence is TGTGCCAGCAGCTTAAACAGTTACCAGCCCCAGCATTTT. This chain uses TRBV7-2 with TRBJ1-5, with D unresolved. The CDR3 runs to 13 residues. Germline loops: CDR1 SGHTA, CDR2 FQGNSA. V gave up 2 bases and J gave up 7 bases, with 9 bases separating them.

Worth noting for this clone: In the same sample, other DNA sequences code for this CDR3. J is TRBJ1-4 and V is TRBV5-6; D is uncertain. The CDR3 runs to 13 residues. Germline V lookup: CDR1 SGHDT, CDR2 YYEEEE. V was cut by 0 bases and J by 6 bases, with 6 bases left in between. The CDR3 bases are TGTGCCAGCAGCTTGGTTCAGGATGAAAAACTGTTTTTT. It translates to CASSLVQDEKLFF.

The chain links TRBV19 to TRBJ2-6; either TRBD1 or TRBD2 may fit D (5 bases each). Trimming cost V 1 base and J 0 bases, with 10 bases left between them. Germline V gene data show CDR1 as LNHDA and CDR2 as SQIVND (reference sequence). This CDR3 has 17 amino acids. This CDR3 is CASSIGSGASGANVLTF. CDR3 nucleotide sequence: TGTGCCAGTAGTATAGGGTCCGGGGCCTCTGGGGCCAACGTCCTGACTTTC.

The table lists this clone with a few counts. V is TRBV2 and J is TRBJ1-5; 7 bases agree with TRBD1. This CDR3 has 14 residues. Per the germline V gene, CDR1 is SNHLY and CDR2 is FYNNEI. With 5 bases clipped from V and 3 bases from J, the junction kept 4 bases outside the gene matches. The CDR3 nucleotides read TGTGCCAGCAGTCCGGGACAGAACAATCAGCCCCAGCATTTT. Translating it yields CASSPGQNNQPQHF.

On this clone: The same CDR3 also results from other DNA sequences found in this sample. The CDR3 DNA sequence: TGTGCCAGCAGCTTAACAGCGAGCACAGATACGCAGTATTTT. It yields the protein CASSLTASTDTQYF. V gene TRBV7-3 combines with J gene TRBJ2-3; D is unresolved. Germline V gives CDR1 SGHTA, CDR2 FQGTGA. The CDR3 runs to 14 residues. Trimming cost V 0 bases and J 0 bases, with 4 bases left between them.

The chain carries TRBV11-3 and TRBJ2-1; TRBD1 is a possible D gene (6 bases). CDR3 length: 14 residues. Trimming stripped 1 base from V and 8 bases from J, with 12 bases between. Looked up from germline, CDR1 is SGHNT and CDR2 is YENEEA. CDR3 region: CASSLGGRWDEQFF. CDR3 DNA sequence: TGTGCCAGCAGCTTAGGGGGGCGATGGGATGAGCAGTTCTTC.

The CDR3 loop is CASSLEASGRVYEQYF. In nucleotides, the CDR3 is TGCGCCAGCAGCTTGGAGGCTAGCGGGAGGGTCTACGAGCAGTACTTC. The chain links TRBV5-1 to TRBJ2-7, with 12 bases aligning to TRBD2. The germline V gene has CDR1 SGHRS and CDR2 YFSETQ. This CDR3 region has 16 residues. Losses at the gene ends were 0 bases for V and 3 bases for J; bases not matched to a gene: 4.

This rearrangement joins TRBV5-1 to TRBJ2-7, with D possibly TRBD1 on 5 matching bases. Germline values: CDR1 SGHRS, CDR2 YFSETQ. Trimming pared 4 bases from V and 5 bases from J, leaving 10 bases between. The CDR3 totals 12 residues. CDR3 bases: TGCGCCAGCAGCCGAGACAGCAACGAGCAGTACTTC. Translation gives CASSRDSNEQYF.

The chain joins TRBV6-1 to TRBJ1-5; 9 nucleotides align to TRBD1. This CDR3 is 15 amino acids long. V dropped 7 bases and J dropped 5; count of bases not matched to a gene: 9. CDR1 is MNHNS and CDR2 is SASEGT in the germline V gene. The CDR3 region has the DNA TGTGCCAGCACGGCCGACAGGGGGAACCATCAGCCCCAGCATTTT. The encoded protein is CASTADRGNHQPQHF.

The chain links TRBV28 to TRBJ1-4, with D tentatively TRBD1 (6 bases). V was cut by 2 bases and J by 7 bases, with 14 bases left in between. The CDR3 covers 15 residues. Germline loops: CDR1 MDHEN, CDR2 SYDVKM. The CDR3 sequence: CASSLRRGTGEKLFF. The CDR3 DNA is TGTGCCAGCAGTTTACGGAGGGGGACCGGTGAAAAACTGTTTTTT.

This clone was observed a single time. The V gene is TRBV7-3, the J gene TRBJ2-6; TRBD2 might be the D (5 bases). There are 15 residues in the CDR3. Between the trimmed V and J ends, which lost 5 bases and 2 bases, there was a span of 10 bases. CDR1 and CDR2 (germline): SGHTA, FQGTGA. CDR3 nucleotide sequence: TGTGCCAGCAGCCCCCGGGGTCCTGGGGCCAACGTCCTGACTTTC. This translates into CASSPRGPGANVLTF.

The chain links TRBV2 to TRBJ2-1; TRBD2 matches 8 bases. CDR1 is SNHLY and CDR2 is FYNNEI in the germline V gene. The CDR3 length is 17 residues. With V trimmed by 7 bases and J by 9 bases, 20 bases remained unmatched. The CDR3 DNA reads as TGTGCCAGCACTCCGCCTCAGTGGGTAGCGGGAAGTGGTGAGCAGTTCTTC. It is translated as CASTPPQWVAGSGEQFF.

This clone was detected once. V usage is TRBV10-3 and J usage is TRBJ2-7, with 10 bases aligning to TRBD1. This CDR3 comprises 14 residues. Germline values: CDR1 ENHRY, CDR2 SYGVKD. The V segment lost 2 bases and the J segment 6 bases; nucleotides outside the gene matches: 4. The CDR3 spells CAISETGTGVEQYF. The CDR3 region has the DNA TGTGCCATCAGTGAGACCGGGACAGGGGTCGAGCAGTACTTC.

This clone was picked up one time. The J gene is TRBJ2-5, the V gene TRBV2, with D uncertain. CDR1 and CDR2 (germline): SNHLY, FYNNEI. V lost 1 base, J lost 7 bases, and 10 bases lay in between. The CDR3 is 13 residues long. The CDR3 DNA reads TGTGCCAGCAGTGAAGACAGCGTTAGGACCCAGTACTTC. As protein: CASSEDSVRTQYF.

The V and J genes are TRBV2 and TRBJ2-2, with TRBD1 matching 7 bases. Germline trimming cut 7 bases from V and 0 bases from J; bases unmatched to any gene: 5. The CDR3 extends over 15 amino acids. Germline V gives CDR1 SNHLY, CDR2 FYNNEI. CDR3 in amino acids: CASTGGTANTGELFF. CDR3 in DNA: TGTGCCAGCACGGGTGGGACAGCGAACACCGGGGAGCTGTTTTTT.

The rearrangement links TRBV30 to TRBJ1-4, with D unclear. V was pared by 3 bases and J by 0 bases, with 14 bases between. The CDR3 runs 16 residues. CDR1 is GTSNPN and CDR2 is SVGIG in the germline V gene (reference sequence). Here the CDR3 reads CAWSQIRPTTNEKLFF. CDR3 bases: TGTGCCTGGAGCCAAATCAGGCCGACAACTAATGAAAAACTGTTTTTT.

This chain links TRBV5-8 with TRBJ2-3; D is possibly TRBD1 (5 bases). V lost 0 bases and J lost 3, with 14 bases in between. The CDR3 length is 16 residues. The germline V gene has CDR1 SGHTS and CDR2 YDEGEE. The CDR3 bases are TGTGCCAGCAGCTTGGTGTGGGGCGTGGGTACAGATACGCAGTATTTT. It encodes CASSLVWGVGTDTQYF.

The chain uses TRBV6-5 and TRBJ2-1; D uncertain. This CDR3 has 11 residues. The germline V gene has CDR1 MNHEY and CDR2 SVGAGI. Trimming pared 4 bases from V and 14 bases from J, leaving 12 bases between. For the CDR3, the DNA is TGTGCCAGCAGTTTTATAGAGGCGGAGTTCTTC. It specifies CASSFIEAEFF.

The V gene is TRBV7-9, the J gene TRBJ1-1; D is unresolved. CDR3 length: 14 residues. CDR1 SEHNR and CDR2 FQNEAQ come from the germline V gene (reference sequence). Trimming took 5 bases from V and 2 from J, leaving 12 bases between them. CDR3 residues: CASSPVRVNTEAFF. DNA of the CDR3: TGTGCCAGCAGCCCCGTTCGGGTAAACACTGAAGCTTTCTTT. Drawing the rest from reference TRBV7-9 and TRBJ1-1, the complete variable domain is DTGVSQNPRHKITKRGQNVTFRCDPISEHNRLYWYRQTLGQGPEFLTYFQNEAQLEKSRLLSDRFSAERPKGSFSTLEIQRTEQGDSAMYLCASSPVRVNTEAFFGQGTRLTVV.

The CDR3: CASSRQAARNEKLFF. The CDR3 region has the DNA TGTGCCAGCAGCCGACAGGCAGCCAGGAATGAAAAACTGTTTTTT. This chain links TRBV5-4 with TRBJ1-4; the D gene is possibly TRBD1 (6 bases). The germline CDR1 and CDR2 sequences are SGHNT and YYREEE (reference sequence). V lost 4 bases to trimming and J lost 5 bases, with 15 bases between them. CDR3 size: 15 residues. The entire variable domain, with the rest obtained from reference TRBV5-4 and TRBJ1-4, is as follows: ETGVTQSPTHLIKTRGQQVTLRCSSQSGHNTVSWYQQALGQGPQFIFQYYREEENGRGNFPPRFSGLQFPNYSSELNVNALELDDSALYLCASSRQAARNEKLFFGSGTQLSVL.

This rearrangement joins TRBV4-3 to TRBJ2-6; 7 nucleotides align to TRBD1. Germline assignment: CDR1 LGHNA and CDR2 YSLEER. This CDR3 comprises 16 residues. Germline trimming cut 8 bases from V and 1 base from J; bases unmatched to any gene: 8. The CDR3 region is CASARGTASGANVLTF. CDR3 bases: TGCGCCAGCGCCAGGGGGACAGCATCTGGGGCCAACGTCCTGACTTTC.

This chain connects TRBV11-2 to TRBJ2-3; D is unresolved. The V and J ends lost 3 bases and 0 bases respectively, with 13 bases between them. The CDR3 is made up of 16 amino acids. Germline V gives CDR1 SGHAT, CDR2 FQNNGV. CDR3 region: CASSLGRLRSTDTQYF. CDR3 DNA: TGTGCCAGCAGCTTGGGTCGCCTCCGAAGCACAGATACGCAGTATTTT.

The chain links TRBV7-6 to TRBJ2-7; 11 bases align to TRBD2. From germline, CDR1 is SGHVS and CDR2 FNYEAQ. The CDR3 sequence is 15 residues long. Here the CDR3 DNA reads TGTGCGTCTCTCGGGGGACTAGCGGACCCCTACGAGCAGTACTTC. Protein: CASLGGLADPYEQYF.